This T cell receptor beta chain came from a study of blood T cells in healthy people across ages. Findings and caveats of the study: The authors considered diversity estimates from one million T cells to be underestimates.

V shed 5 bases and J 6 bases; nucleotides not matched to a gene: 11. Germline CDR1 reads LNHDA; CDR2 reads SQIVND (reference sequence). This CDR3 is built from 16 residues. This clonotype appeared a few times. The antigen remains unidentified. Combining a sample-barcoded 5' primer with a J-beta primer mix, a second PCR ran for roughly 6 to 12 cycles. Paired-end reads containing CDR3 totaled no fewer than 3 million for each sample. TCRdb re-called the 5' RACE reads through MiXCR, storing one row per CDR3 protein. Of about 930,000 distinct CDR3 sequences listed, approximately 32% are singletons. These data were also filed under a second study, of T cells of mothers and their children. This second study says: Biologically related mothers and children overlapped slightly more than unrelated pairs, a non-significant difference. The search for persistent microchimeric T cell clones detected none.

The rearrangement links TRBV19 to TRBJ2-1, with 9 bases that match TRBD2. Specimen: blood. The TCR was taken from a woman between 40 and 50 years old in good health. CDR3 DNA: TGTGCCAGTAGTCCCCGCGGCGGGGGGGTCAGCAATGAGCAGTTCTTC. Amino acids: CASSPRGGGVSNEQFF.